This entry describes one T cell receptor (beta chain). This specimen comes from a study of blood T cell repertoires in COVID-19. Study in general: COVID-19 samples, acute and convalescent, were from the United States, Italy and Spain. In each case, the material was cDNA or gDNA derived from T cells, B-cell-depleted T cells, or PBMCs.

Germline V gene data show CDR1 as SGHRS and CDR2 as YFSETQ. V dropped 0 bases and J dropped 2; count of bases not matched to a gene: 8. The CDR3 has 18 amino acids. Sequencing was performed with immunoSEQ multiplex PCR; in TCRdb, only in-frame clones are kept and a portion is missing. The sample lists about 83,000 clones, around 84% occurring once. The sequencing sample was made of peripheral blood. The TCR originated in a woman older than 75 in a cohort sampled during active or convalescent COVID-19. V gene TRBV5-1 combines with J gene TRBJ2-1, with 10 positions matching TRBD1. CDR3 residues: CASSLAGSGTGAYNEQFF. CDR3 DNA: TGCGCCAGCAGCTTGGCCGGTTCGGGGACAGGGGCCTACAATGAGCAGTTCTTC.